The present entry profiles one T cell receptor beta chain with its context. Its antigen target is currently unknown. There are no base qualities to consult, and no much larger clone falls within one base. This sample was taken from a study of shared clonotypes between healthy human individuals (dated by TCRdb to 2020 to 2021). Notes on the research overall: The cohort comprised a couple of women and a few men aged 18 to 49 years. To estimate repertoire size and how much clonotypes are shared between individuals, the study performed deep sequencing of blood TCR repertoires from about 5 healthy adults. Leukapheresis yielded between about 0.85 and 10 billion PBMCs per donor. To increase sequencing depth and limit assay-specific biases, different laboratories used diverse techniques to prepare libraries and sequence TCR repertoires. For each donor, three plates each were used for CD4 naive and CD4 memory, two plates were used for CD8 naive, and one plate was used for CD8 memory.

The CDR3 contains 14 residues, cysteine and phenylalanine counted. Only the CDR3 portion is preserved as DNA: 42 bases, with reading frame beginning at the first base. CDR1 and CDR2 are read off the germline V gene as SGHRS and YFSETQ. V sheds 4 bases and J sheds 2 bases, leaving 10 bases between their ends. Study-level results and caveats: Larger estimated clonotype richness was generally found for naive subsets than for memory subsets. Because the study included only a small number of donors, the genetic and exposure-history diversity represented was limited. Sharing across four donors was observed for 4.5% to 6.5% of naive CD4, 3% to 3.5% of naive CD8, 2% to 2.5% of memory CD4, and approximately 0.41% of memory CD8 clonotypes. Higher generation probabilities were observed for clonotypes shared by all four sorted-subset donors than for non-shared clonotypes. Even with the large sequencing depth, rarefaction of the sorted-subset datasets indicated that sequencing was incomplete. Pairwise subsampling led to the expectation that sequencing depth would affect the degree of clonotype sharing among donors. Sampling was restricted to blood, and TCR repertoires in tissues likely differ from the TCR repertoires found in blood.

The donors were healthy, HIV-negative adults who had no recently reported acute infections or vaccinations. Every donor was a Caucasian adult residing in Nashville, Tennessee, USA. CD4+ T cells were enriched by magnetic negative selection, after which naive cells were positively selected on CD45RA and the negative fraction was taken as the memory subset. Blood was collected by leukapheresis, and PBMCs were isolated by Ficoll-Histopaque density gradient centrifugation and then cryopreserved in liquid nitrogen vapor phase. Purity and quantity of every magnetically sorted T cell population were checked by analytical flow cytometry. Each sorted fraction had its genomic DNA isolated and then quantified by UV absorbance on a Nanodrop 2000c. Using the deep immunoSEQ assay, multiplex PCR amplified TCR CDR3 regions from genomic DNA. Extracted genomic DNA from each cell subset was distributed evenly across all wells of several immunoSEQ 96-well plates, and each plate was treated as a replicate. Each replicate PCR for sorted subsets received about 0.2 ug genomic DNA, equal to 30,000 or so T cell genomes. The purified libraries were quantified using a Qubit 3.0 fluorometer, sized with a Bioanalyzer 2100, and then quantified again using the KAPA Library Quantification kit. Every immunoSEQ 96-well plate was sequenced on a separate single-read 150-cycle Illumina NextSeq 550 flow cell. The authors processed their data as follows. The immunoSEQ output contained only junctional sequences without quality scores, so filtering could not match that applied to full-length reads. Sequences were annotated with PyIR, a Python wrapper for IgBLAST v1.9, and V/J genes and CDR3 were assigned using IMGT germline references. Any read was removed if the V/J assignment was weak (E-value above 1e-6), the CDR3 was missing, or the read contained stop codons, out-of-frame junctions, or ambiguous translated residues. V3J clonotypes were defined as sequences sharing the same inferred V gene, J gene, and CDR3 amino acid sequence. Percentage overlap between repertoires was calculated by dividing the number of shared unique clonotypes by the size of the smaller repertoire. Richness of each repertoire was evaluated using RTK rarefaction, the Chao1 estimator, and Recon v2.1 estimates of unobserved clonotypes. OLGA was used to compute generation probabilities for all TCRbeta clonotypes that the gDNA method yielded from a handful of donors. Sourced from immuneACCESS, this table was stored by TCRdb with only in-frame sequences that have V and J called. A share of the clones is absent; for the studies checked, an unresolved V gene accounts for under half, and the remainder has no known explanation. V, J and clone size were drawn from that table, and D and trimming were deduced from the DNA. The sample table holds millions of clones, of which just over 90% were seen once. About 0.13% of the sample goes to the ten largest clones.

The sequence links TRBV5-1 to TRBJ1-3, with TRBD1 perhaps the D gene, on 6 matching bases. Sample: naive CD4+ T cells sorted from blood. The sample's cell subset or site, from its label and the paper: CD45RA+ positively selected. This receptor was identified in a young man in good health. Read as DNA, the sequence is TGCGCCAGCAGCCCCGGGACAACTGGAAACACCATATATTTT. It translates to CASSPGTTGNTIYF. Reference TRBV5-1 and TRBJ1-3 genes cover what lies past the CDR3, so the full variable domain is KAGVTQTPRYLIKTRGQQVTLSCSPISGHRSVSWYQQTPGQGLQFLFEYFSETQRNKGNFPGRFSGRQFSNSRSEMNVSTLELGDSALYLCASSPGTTGNTIYFGEGSWLTVV.